The sequence of this TCR beta chain was determined in a study of vaccination and CD4 T cells after COVID-19. Study at large: All convalescent patients were nasal swab PCR positive for SARS-CoV-2; fewer than ten had mild and one severe disease.

The CDR3 runs to 16 residues. Germline assignment: CDR1 MDHEN and CDR2 SYDVKM. V shed 3 bases, J shed 4 bases, and the junction held 8 bases outside the gene matches. MiXCR, applied by TCRdb to the PCR reads, yields one record per CDR3 protein. The sample carries about 20,000 distinct CDR3 sequences, less than 80% recorded once. The sample in question was CD4+ T cells from blood, obtained before SARS-CoV-2 vaccination. This TCR was sampled from a human donor who had recovered from COVID-19. The chain carries TRBV28 and TRBJ1-5; 8 nucleotides line up with TRBD1. Here the CDR3 reads CASSFSRTGSNQPQHF. The DNA for the CDR3 is TGTGCCAGCAGTTTTTCCCGGACAGGGTCGAATCAGCCCCAGCATTTT.